This entry is about one TCR beta chain. Its antigen is unidentified. Sampled while nominally healthy, donors likely had unrecorded immune exposures. The sample comes from a study of cytomegalovirus exposure and HLA in healthy donors. PCR was performed using 60 Vbeta and 13 Jbeta primers. Only in-frame clones appear in the TCRdb table, and some are missing; sequencing was by immunoSEQ multiplex PCR. The repertoire holds approximately 160,000 clones, around 75% seen once, with 2.5% to 3.5% in the top ten. CDR1 and CDR2 (germline): LNHDA, SQIVND (reference sequence). V trimming: 5 bases; J trimming: 4 bases; junction bases outside the gene matches: 3. This CDR3 is built from 13 residues. Overall study results and limits: It was approximately 150 TCR beta chains that were listed as cytomegalovirus-associated.

Input material: PBMCs. The TCR sequence derives from a woman aged 50 to 60 in good health and CMV-seropositive. This chain joins TRBV19 and TRBJ2-5; TRBD1 matches 8 bases. The CDR3 bases are TGTGCCAGTAGTCTACAGGGGGGAGAGACCCAGTACTTC. This gives the protein CASSLQGGETQYF.